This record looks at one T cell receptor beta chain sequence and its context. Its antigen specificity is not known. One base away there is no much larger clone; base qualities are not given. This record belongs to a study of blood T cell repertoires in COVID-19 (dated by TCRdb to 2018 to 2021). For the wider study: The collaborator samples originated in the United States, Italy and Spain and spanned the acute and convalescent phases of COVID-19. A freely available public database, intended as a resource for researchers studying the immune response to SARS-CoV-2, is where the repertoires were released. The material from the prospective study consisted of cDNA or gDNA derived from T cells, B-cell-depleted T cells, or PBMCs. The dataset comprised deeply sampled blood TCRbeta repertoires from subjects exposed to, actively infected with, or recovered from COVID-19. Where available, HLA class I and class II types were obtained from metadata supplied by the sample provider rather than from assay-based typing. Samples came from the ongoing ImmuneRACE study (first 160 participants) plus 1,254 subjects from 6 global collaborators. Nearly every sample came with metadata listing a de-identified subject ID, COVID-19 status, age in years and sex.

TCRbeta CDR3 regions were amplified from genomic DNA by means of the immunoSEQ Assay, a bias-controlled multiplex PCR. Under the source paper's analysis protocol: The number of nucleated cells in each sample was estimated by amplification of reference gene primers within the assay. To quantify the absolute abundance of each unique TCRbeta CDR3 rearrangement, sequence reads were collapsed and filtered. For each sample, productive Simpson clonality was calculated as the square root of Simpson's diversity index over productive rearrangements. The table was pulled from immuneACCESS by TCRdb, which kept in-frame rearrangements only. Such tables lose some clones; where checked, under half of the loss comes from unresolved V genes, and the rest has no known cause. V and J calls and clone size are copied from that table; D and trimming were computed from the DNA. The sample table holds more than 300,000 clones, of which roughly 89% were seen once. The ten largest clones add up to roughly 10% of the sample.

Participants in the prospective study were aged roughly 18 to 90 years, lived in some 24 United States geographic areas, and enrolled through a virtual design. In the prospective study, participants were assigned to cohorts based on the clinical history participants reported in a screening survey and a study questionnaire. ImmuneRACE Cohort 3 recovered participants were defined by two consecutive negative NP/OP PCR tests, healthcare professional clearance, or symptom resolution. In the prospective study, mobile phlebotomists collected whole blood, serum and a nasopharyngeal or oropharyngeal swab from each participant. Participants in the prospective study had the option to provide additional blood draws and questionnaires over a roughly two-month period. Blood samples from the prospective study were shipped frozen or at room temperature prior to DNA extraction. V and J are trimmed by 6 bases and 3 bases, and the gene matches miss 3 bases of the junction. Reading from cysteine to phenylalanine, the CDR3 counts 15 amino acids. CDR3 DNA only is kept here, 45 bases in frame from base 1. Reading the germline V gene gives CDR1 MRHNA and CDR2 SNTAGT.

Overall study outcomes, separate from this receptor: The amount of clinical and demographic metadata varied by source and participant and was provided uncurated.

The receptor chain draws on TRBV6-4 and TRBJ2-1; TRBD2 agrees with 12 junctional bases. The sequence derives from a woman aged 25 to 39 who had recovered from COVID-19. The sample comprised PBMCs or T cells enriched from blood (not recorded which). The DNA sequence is TGTGCCAGCAGCAAGACTAGCGGGGGCTACAATGAGCAGTTCTTC. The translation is CASSKTSGGYNEQFF.